One and the same sample provided the 20 T cell receptor beta chains below, sequenced in a study of blood T cell repertoires in COVID-19. Method: immunoSEQ multiplex PCR; TCRdb's copy keeps in-frame clones and lacks some. This sample has about 50,000 clones, with 85% found just once. The sample consisted of peripheral blood. These receptors came from a woman in her fifties or sixties with acute or convalescent COVID-19.

The chain combines TRBV20-1 with TRBJ2-3; D ambiguous. The germline gives CDR1 DFQATT, CDR2 SNEGSKA (reference sequence). Trimming took 2 bases from V and 5 from J, leaving 5 bases between them. The CDR3 runs 11 residues. CDR3 sequence: CSARRGDTQYF. The CDR3 coding sequence is TGCAGTGCTAGACGAGGAGATACGCAGTATTTT.

This clone was detected many times. This chain uses TRBV9 with TRBJ2-1; 7 positions match TRBD2. Germline V gene sequence: CDR1 SGDLS, CDR2 YYNGEE. The CDR3 sequence is 15 residues long. The V and J ends lost 2 bases and 6 bases, in that order; junction bases with no gene match: 8. CDR3 loop: CASSVGGGDANEQFF. CDR3 in DNA: TGTGCCAGCAGCGTCGGGGGAGGGGATGCCAATGAGCAGTTCTTC.

V and J are TRBV2 and TRBJ1-5; D possibly corresponds to TRBD1 (6 bases). This CDR3 region has 15 residues. Between the trimmed V and J ends, which lost 6 bases and 0 bases, there was a span of 12 bases. From germline, CDR1 is SNHLY and CDR2 FYNNEI. DNA of the CDR3: TGTGCCAGCAGGATCGACAGGTATAGCAATCAGCCCCAGCATTTT. Translating gives CASRIDRYSNQPQHF.

The V and J genes are TRBV19 and TRBJ1-2; 8 nucleotides agree with TRBD1. This CDR3 is built from 16 residues. Germline CDR1 reads LNHDA; CDR2 reads SQIVND (reference sequence). V was pared by 3 bases and J by 4 bases, with 10 bases of the junction left unmatched. CDR3: CASSMAGQGLVYGYTF. The CDR3 DNA is TGTGCCAGTAGTATGGCAGGACAGGGCTTAGTCTATGGCTACACCTTC.

J is TRBJ1-5 and V is TRBV5-1; no definite D call. The germline CDR1 and CDR2 sequences are SGHRS and YFSETQ. This CDR3 region has 17 residues. The germline V and J ends were trimmed by 1 base and 4 bases, with 18 bases remaining between them. CDR3 DNA sequence: TGCGCCAGCAGCTTGCTCCCGCGTTCTTCCGAGAATCAGCCCCAGCATTTT. Translating gives CASSLLPRSSENQPQHF.

This clone was found once. The chain is built from TRBV2 and TRBJ2-5; 7 bases fit TRBD2. CDR3 length: 15 residues. Losses at the gene ends were 2 bases for V and 2 bases for J; bases not matched to a gene: 5. In germline, CDR1 is SNHLY, CDR2 FYNNEI. CDR3: CASSESRGEQETQYF. In DNA, the CDR3 is TGTGCCAGCAGTGAAAGTCGGGGGGAACAAGAGACCCAGTACTTC.

V gene TRBV9 combines with J gene TRBJ2-5; TRBD2 matches at 13 bases. J lost 1 base, V lost 4 bases, and 4 bases had no gene match. The CDR3 has 16 residues. The germline CDR1 and CDR2 sequences are SGDLS and YYNGEE. CDR3 sequence reads: CASSLGTSGIQETQYF. In DNA, the CDR3 is TGTGCCAGCAGCCTCGGGACTAGCGGGATCCAAGAGACCCAGTACTTC.

This clone was counted a single time. The chain employs TRBV19 and TRBJ1-2; TRBD1 agrees at 9 bases. Germline V lookup: CDR1 LNHDA, CDR2 SQIVND (reference sequence). With V trimmed by 3 bases and J by 6 bases, 8 bases remained unmatched. This CDR3 region has 15 residues. CDR3 region: CASSITGGAGDGYTF. The CDR3 bases are TGTGCCAGTAGTATTACAGGGGGCGCAGGGGATGGCTACACCTTC.

CDR3 DNA: TGCGCCAGCCATGGTGGACTTATCGAGCAGTTCTTC. Protein: CASHGGLIEQFF. The chain is built from TRBV5-1 and TRBJ2-1; possibly TRBD2 for D (5 bases). V was shortened by 7 bases and J by 10 bases, with 15 bases between the two germline ends. Germline CDR1 SGHRS, CDR2 YFSETQ. The CDR3 length is 12 residues.

This chain connects TRBV7-9 to TRBJ1-2, with TRBD1 matching over 12 bases. The V gene end was trimmed by 2 bases and the J gene end by 2 bases; junction bases not matched to a gene: 3. The CDR3 is 16 amino acids. Germline V gene lookup returns CDR1 SEHNR and CDR2 FQNEAQ (reference sequence). The CDR3 DNA sequence: TGTGCCAGCAGCTTACCCGGGACAGGGGGCAACTATGGCTACACCTTC. Translation: CASSLPGTGGNYGYTF.

This rearrangement joins TRBV24-1 to TRBJ2-5; D is possibly TRBD2 (5 bases). V gave up 3 bases and J gave up 1 base, with 11 bases separating them. The V gene's germline CDR1 is KGHDR and CDR2 SFDVKD. The CDR3 length is 15 residues. CDR3 loop: CATSDATIPQETQYF. CDR3 DNA: TGTGCCACCAGTGATGCGACTATCCCCCAAGAGACCCAGTACTTC.

The genes are TRBV7-2 and TRBJ2-3; 7 bases fit TRBD1. With 1 base clipped from V and 0 bases from J, the junction kept 1 base outside the gene matches. Per the germline V gene, CDR1 is SGHTA and CDR2 is FQGNSA. The CDR3 length is 15 residues. The CDR3, as DNA: TGTGCCAGCAGCTTAGGGGGACAGAGCACAGATACGCAGTATTTT. Amino acids: CASSLGGQSTDTQYF.

The CDR3 DNA follows: TGTGCCAGCAGTTCTCCTAGCGGGGCCTTCACAGATACGCAGTATTTT. This gives the protein CASSSPSGAFTDTQYF. This chain connects TRBV6-5 to TRBJ2-3; 9 bases match TRBD2. With V trimmed by 4 bases and J by 2 bases, 7 bases remained unmatched. Germline values: CDR1 MNHEY, CDR2 SVGAGI. The CDR3 has 16 residues.

To note about this clone: This same CDR3 is encoded by further DNA sequences in the sample. The chain links TRBV9 to TRBJ1-3, with D unresolved. Per germline, CDR1 SGDLS and CDR2 YYNGEE. The CDR3 is made up of 14 amino acids. Trimming took off 0 bases at V and 0 bases at J, with 4 bases between the two ends. The CDR3 DNA is TGTGCCAGCAGCGTAGACAACTCTGGAAACACCATATATTTT. Protein product: CASSVDNSGNTIYF.

This chain connects TRBV5-6 to TRBJ2-7; D not resolved. Trimming removed 0 bases at V and 1 base at J, with 8 bases between. Germline V gene lookup returns CDR1 SGHDT and CDR2 YYEEEE. This CDR3 spans 14 amino acids. The CDR3 coding sequence is TGTGCCAGCAGCTTGGCCTACCGATCCTACGAGCAGTACTTC. It encodes CASSLAYRSYEQYF.

J is TRBJ1-1 and V is TRBV19, with 8 nucleotides matching TRBD1. Looked up from germline, CDR1 is LNHDA and CDR2 is SQIVND (reference sequence). The CDR3 runs to 16 residues. With V trimmed by 4 bases and J by 5 bases, 12 bases remained unmatched. The DNA of the CDR3 is TGTGCCAGTAGTAACCCTGACAGGGGCAGGAGGACTGAAGCTTTCTTT. Its protein is CASSNPDRGRRTEAFF.

This sequence joins TRBV6-5 and TRBJ2-7; 9 positions match TRBD1. CDR3 size: 13 residues. Germline CDR1 and CDR2: MNHEY and SVGAGI. Trimming cost V 5 bases and J 4 bases; bases outside gene matches: 3. In DNA form, the CDR3 reads TGTGCCAGCAGTACCGGGACAGGGTACGAGCAGTACTTC. Translation gives CASSTGTGYEQYF.

The chain employs TRBV9 and TRBJ1-3; 8 positions agree with TRBD1. The CDR3 length is 15 residues. The germline V gene has CDR1 SGDLS and CDR2 YYNGEE. V shed 3 bases, J shed 3 bases, and the junction held 5 bases outside the gene matches. The CDR3 protein is CASSATGGFGNTIYF. The CDR3 DNA follows: TGTGCCAGCAGCGCCACAGGGGGATTTGGAAACACCATATATTTT. The variable domain in full, completed from reference TRBV9 and TRBJ1-3, reads DSGVTQTPKHLITATGQRVTLRCSPRSGDLSVYWYQQSLDQGLQFLIQYYNGEERAKGNILERFSAQQFPDLHSELNLSSLELGDSALYFCASSATGGFGNTIYFGEGSWLTVV.

The V and J genes are TRBV19 and TRBJ2-2; the D gene is possibly TRBD2 (5 bases). CDR1 is LNHDA and CDR2 is SQIVND in the germline V gene (reference sequence). Trimming pared 4 bases from V and 1 base from J, leaving 7 bases between. The CDR3 has 14 amino acids. The DNA for the CDR3 is TGTGCCAGTAGTACTAGCTGGAACACCGGGGAGCTGTTTTTT. Its protein is CASSTSWNTGELFF.

This sequence joins TRBV4-3 and TRBJ1-1; D gene ambiguous. Germline CDR1 and CDR2: LGHNA and YSLEER. V dropped 0 bases and J dropped 1 base, with 9 bases sitting between them. The CDR3 is made up of 15 amino acids. The CDR3 spells CASSQDQAANTEAFF. CDR3 DNA: TGCGCCAGCAGCCAAGATCAGGCAGCGAACACTGAAGCTTTCTTT.